Below, one TCR beta chain is given with its context. The data were produced by immunoSEQ multiplex PCR, yet TCRdb's version contains in-frame clones alone and is incomplete. The data contain about 100,000 clones, approximately 91% of them singletons. The record originates from a study of T cell changes during pregnancy in multiple sclerosis. The specimen comprised peripheral blood, sampled after pregnancy. The source is a female donor with multiple sclerosis, enrolled in a pregnancy study.

As DNA, the CDR3 is TGTGCCAGCAGTTTATTGGGGAGCACGGGGACTGAAGCTTTCTTT. It is translated as CASSLLGSTGTEAFF. The chain links TRBV27 to TRBJ1-1; D is unclear. Germline CDR1 reads MNHEY; CDR2 reads SMNVEV (reference sequence). V was shortened by 1 base and J by 5 bases, with 14 bases between the two germline ends. The CDR3 length is 15 residues.